This T cell receptor (beta chain) appears in the sequencing data of a study of blood T cell repertoires in COVID-19. Overall study: Material from acute and convalescent COVID-19 was sourced from the United States, Italy and Spain. Sources were T cells, B-cell-depleted T cells, or PBMCs; the material itself was cDNA or gDNA.

Germline loops: CDR1 SEHNR, CDR2 FQNEAQ (reference sequence). The CDR3 runs to 11 residues. Trimming left V 6 bases short and J 5 bases short, with 4 bases between. In the original processing: Researchers report that nucleated cell counts were estimated from reference gene primer amplification. Clones were sequenced by immunoSEQ multiplex PCR, and TCRdb holds only the in-frame ones, with some missing. The V and J calls and clone size come from that table; D and trimming were worked out from the DNA. The sample shows approximately 150,000 clones, roughly 87% of them seen only once. The chain links TRBV7-9 to TRBJ1-4, with D unclear. The receptor comes from a woman aged 55-69 years who had recovered from COVID-19. Sequencing used peripheral blood. CDR3 nucleotides: TGTGCCAGCAGGTCAAATGAAAAACTGTTTTTT. Its protein product is CASRSNEKLFF. Complete variable domain (other parts from reference TRBV7-9 and TRBJ1-4): DTGVSQNPRHKITKRGQNVTFRCDPISEHNRLYWYRQTLGQGPEFLTYFQNEAQLEKSRLLSDRFSAERPKGSFSTLEIQRTEQGDSAMYLCASRSNEKLFFGSGTQLSVL.